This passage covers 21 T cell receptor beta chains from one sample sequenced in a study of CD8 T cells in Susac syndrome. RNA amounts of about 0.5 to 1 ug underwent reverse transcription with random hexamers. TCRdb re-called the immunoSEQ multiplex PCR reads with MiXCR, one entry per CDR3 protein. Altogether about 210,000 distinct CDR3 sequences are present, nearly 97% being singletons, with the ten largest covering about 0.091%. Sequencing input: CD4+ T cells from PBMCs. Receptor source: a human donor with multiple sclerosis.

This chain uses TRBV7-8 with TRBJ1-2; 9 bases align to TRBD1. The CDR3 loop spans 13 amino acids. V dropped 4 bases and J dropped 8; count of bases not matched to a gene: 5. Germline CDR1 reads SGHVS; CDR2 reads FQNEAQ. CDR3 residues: CASSYRTGEGYTF. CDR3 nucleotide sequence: TGTGCCAGCAGCTACCGGACAGGGGAAGGCTACACCTTC. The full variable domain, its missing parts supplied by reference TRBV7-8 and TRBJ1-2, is GAGVSQSPRYKVAKRGQDVALRCDPISGHVSLFWYQQALGQGPEFLTYFQNEAQLDKSGLPSDRFFAERPEGSVSTLKIQRTQQEDSAVYLCASSYRTGEGYTFGSGTRLTVV.

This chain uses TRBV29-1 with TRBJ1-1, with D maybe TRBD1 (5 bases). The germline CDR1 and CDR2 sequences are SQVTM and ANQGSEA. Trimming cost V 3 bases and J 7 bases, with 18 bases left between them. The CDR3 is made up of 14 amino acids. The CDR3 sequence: CSVEKGRARGEAFF. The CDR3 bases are TGCAGCGTTGAGAAGGGCAGGGCGCGGGGTGAAGCTTTCTTT.

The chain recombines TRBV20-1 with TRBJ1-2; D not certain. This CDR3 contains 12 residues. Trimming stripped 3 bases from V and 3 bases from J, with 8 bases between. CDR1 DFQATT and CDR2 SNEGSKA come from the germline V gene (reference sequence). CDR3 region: CSASGRYYGYTF. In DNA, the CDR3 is TGCAGTGCTAGCGGCCGATACTATGGCTACACCTTC.

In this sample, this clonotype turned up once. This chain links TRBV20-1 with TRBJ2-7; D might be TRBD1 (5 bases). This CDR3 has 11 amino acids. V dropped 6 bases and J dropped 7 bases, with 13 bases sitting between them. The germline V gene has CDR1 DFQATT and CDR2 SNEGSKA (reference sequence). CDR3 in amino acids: CSASTDTEQYF. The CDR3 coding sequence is TGCAGTGCGAGTACGGACACTGAGCAGTACTTC.

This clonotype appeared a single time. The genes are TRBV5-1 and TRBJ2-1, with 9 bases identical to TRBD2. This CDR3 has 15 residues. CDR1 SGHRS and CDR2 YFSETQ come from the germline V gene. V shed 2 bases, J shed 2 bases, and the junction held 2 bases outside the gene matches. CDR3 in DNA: TGCGCCAGCAGCTTACAGCGGGAGGCCTACAATGAGCAGTTCTTC. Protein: CASSLQREAYNEQFF.

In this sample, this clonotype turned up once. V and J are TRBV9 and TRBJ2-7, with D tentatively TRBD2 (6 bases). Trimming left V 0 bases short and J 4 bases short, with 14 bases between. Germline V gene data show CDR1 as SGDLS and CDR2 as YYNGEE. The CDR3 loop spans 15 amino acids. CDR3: CASSVDPGAGYEQYF. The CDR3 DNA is TGTGCCAGCAGCGTAGATCCGGGTGCGGGATACGAGCAGTACTTC.

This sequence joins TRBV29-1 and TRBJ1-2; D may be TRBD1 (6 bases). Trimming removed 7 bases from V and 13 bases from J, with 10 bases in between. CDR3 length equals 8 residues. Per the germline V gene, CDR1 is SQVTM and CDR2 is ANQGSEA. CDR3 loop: CSGGAGTF. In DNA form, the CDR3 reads TGCAGCGGGGGGGCCGGCACCTTC.

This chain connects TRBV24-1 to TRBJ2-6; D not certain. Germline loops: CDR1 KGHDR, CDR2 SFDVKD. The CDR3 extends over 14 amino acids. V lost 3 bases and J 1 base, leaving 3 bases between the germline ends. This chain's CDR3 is CATSDPSGANVLTF. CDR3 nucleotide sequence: TGTGCCACCAGTGATCCGTCTGGGGCCAACGTCCTGACTTTC.

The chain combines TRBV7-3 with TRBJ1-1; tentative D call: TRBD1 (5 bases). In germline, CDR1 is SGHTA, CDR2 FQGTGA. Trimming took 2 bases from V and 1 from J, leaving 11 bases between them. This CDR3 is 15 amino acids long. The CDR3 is CASSLAGIANTEAFF. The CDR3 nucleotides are TGTGCCAGCAGCTTAGCAGGGATCGCGAACACTGAAGCTTTCTTT.

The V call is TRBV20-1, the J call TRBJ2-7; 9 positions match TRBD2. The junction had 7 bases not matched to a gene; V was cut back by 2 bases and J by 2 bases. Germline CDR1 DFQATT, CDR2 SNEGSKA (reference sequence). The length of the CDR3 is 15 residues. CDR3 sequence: CSARIGLAGPYEQYF. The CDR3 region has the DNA TGCAGTGCTAGAATCGGGCTAGCGGGACCCTACGAGCAGTACTTC.

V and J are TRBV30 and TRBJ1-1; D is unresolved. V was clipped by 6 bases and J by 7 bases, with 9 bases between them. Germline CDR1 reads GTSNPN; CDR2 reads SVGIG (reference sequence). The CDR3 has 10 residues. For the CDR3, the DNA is TGTGCCTGCATCAGAGGTGAAGCTTTCTTT. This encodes CACIRGEAFF.

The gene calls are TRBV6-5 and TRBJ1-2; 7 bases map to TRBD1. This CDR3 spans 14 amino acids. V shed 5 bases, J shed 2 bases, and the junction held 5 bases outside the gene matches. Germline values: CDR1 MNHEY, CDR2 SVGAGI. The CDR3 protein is CASSTGQPNYGYTF. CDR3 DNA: TGTGCCAGCAGTACGGGACAGCCGAACTATGGCTACACCTTC.

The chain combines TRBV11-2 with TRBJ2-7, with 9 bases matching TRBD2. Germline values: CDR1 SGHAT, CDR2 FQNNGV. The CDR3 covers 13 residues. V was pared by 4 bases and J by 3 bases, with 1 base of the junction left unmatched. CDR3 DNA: TGTGCCAGCAGCTCGACTAGCGGCTACGAGCAGTACTTC. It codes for CASSSTSGYEQYF.

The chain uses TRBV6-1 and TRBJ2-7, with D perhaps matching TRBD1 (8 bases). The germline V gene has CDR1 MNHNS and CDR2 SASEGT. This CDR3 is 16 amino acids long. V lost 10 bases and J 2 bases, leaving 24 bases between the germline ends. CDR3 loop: CATRGHGGSGPYEQYF. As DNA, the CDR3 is TGTGCCACCAGGGGGCACGGCGGGAGTGGCCCCTACGAGCAGTACTTC.

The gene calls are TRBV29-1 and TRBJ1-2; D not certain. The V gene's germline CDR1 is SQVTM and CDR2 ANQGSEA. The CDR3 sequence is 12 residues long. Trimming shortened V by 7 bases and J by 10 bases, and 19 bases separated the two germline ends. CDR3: CSAEQPPLDYTF. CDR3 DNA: TGCAGCGCCGAACAGCCCCCTCTGGACTACACCTTC.

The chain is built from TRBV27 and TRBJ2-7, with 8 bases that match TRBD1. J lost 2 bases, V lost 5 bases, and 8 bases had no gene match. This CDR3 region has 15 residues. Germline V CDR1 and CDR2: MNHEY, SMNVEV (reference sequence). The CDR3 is CASSPDRTGTYEQYF. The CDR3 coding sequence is TGTGCCAGCAGTCCCGATCGGACAGGGACCTACGAGCAGTACTTC.

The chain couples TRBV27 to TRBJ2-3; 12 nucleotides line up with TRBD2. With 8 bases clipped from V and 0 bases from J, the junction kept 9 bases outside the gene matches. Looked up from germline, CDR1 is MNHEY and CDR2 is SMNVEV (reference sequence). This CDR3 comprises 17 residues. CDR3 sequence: CASGGLAGHASTDTQYF. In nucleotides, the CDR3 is TGTGCCAGCGGGGGACTAGCGGGCCACGCTAGCACAGATACGCAGTATTTT.

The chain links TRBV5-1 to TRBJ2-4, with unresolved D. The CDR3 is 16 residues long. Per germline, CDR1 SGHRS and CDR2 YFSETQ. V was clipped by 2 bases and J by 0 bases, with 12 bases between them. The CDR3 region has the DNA TGCGCCAGCAGCTTACTCGGTGACTTAGCCAAAAACATTCAGTACTTC. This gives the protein CASSLLGDLAKNIQYF. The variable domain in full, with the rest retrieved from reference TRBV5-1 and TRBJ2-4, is KAGVTQTPRYLIKTRGQQVTLSCSPISGHRSVSWYQQTPGQGLQFLFEYFSETQRNKGNFPGRFSGRQFSNSRSEMNVSTLELGDSALYLCASSLLGDLAKNIQYFGAGTRLSVL.

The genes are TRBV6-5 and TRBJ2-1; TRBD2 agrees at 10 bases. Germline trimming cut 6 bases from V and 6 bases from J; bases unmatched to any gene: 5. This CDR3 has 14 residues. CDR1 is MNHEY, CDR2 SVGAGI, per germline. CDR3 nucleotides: TGTGCCAGCAGACCCCTAGCGGGGGTCAATGAGCAGTTCTTC. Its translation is CASRPLAGVNEQFF.

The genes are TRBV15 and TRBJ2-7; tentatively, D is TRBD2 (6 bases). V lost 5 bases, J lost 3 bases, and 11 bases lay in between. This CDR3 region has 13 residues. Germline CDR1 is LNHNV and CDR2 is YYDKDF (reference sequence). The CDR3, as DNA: TGTGCCACCAGCGTCGCCGGGAGCTACGAGCAGTACTTC. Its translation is CATSVAGSYEQYF.

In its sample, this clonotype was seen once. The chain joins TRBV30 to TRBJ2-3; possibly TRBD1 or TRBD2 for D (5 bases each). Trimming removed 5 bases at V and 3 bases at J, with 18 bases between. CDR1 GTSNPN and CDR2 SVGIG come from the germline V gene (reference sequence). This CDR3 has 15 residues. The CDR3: CAWGRVSGRTDTQYF. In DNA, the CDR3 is TGTGCCTGGGGAAGGGTTTCAGGGAGAACAGATACGCAGTATTTT.